This T cell receptor (beta chain) was captured by sequencing in a study of blood T cells in healthy people across ages. The length of the CDR3 is 15 residues. Germline V CDR1 and CDR2: SNHLY, FYNNEI. The V gene end was trimmed by 2 bases and the J gene end by 4 bases; junction bases not matched to a gene: 4. Of note for this clonotype: Antigen unknown.

Together with a sample-barcoded 5' primer, a J-beta primer mix was included in a second PCR lasting roughly 6 to 12 cycles. TCRdb re-called the 5' RACE reads with MiXCR, one entry per CDR3 protein. This sample has around 1,800,000 distinct CDR3 sequences, with roughly 43% found just once. Regarding the study as a whole: Older age coincided with a roughly linear decline in TCR beta diversity per million T cells.

The specimen was blood. The TCR originated in a human donor in good health. The rearrangement uses TRBV2 and TRBJ2-5; 10 bases align to TRBD1. The CDR3: CASSEIRDRGETQYF. Written as DNA, the CDR3 is TGTGCCAGCAGTGAAATCCGGGACAGGGGAGAGACCCAGTACTTC.